One sample yielded the 21 T cell receptor beta chains listed below, sequenced in a study of shared clonotypes between healthy human individuals. Libraries were prepared by immunoSEQ multiplex PCR; TCRdb keeps only in-frame clonotypes and omits some of them. The repertoire holds nearly 1,000,000 clones, with 76% as singletons. The sequencing sample was made of memory CD4+ T cells sorted from blood. The subset denotes: CD45RA-negative fraction. Source of these receptors: a man aged 18 to 30 in good health.

A single count supports this clone. V usage is TRBV19 and J usage is TRBJ2-1; 15 bases map to TRBD2. Germline V gene data show CDR1 as LNHDA and CDR2 as SQIVND (reference sequence). The trim removed 5 bases at V and 9 bases at J, leaving 5 bases unmatched. The CDR3 length is 15 residues. CDR3 DNA: TGTGCCAGTAGTCACCGGACTAGCGGGGGGGGTGAGCAGTTCTTC. It encodes CASSHRTSGGGEQFF.

This clone appeared a single time. J is TRBJ2-7 and V is TRBV5-6; D is uncertain. The CDR3 has 15 amino acids. CDR1 is SGHDT and CDR2 is YYEEEE in the germline V gene. Trimming removed 2 bases at V and 3 bases at J, with 15 bases between. CDR3 coding DNA: TGTGCCAGCAGCTTTGGCAGATCCTCCCTCTACGAGCAGTACTTC. Protein sequence: CASSFGRSSLYEQYF. Filled out from reference TRBV5-6 and TRBJ2-7, the complete variable domain reads DAGVTQSPTHLIKTRGQQVTLRCSPKSGHDTVSWYQQALGQGPQFIFQYYEEEERQRGNFPDRFSGHQFPNYSSELNVNALLLGDSALYLCASSFGRSSLYEQYFGPGTRLTVT.

This clone has a handful of counts. This chain links TRBV5-6 with TRBJ2-3, with unresolved D. V lost 2 bases, J lost 0 bases, and 7 bases lay in between. The CDR3 covers 14 residues. The V gene's germline CDR1 is SGHDT and CDR2 YYEEEE. For the CDR3, the DNA is TGTGCCAGCAGCTTCGGGTCTAGCACAGATACGCAGTATTTT. Translating it yields CASSFGSSTDTQYF.

The CDR3 is CASRTEGSSYNEQFF. In DNA form, the CDR3 reads TGCGCCAGCAGGACCGAAGGTAGCTCCTACAATGAGCAGTTCTTC. The genes are TRBV5-1 and TRBJ2-1; D is unresolved. Germline values: CDR1 SGHRS, CDR2 YFSETQ. The CDR3 totals 15 residues. The germline V and J ends were trimmed by 5 bases and 0 bases, with 12 bases remaining between them.

This clone was seen just once. The chain links TRBV11-2 to TRBJ2-7; D gene uncertain. Germline loops: CDR1 SGHAT, CDR2 FQNNGV. The CDR3 consists of 12 residues. Trimming cost V 6 bases and J 7 bases, with 13 bases left between them. CDR3 nucleotide sequence: TGTGCCAGCAGATACTTAGAGGAGGAGCAGTACTTC. It encodes CASRYLEEEQYF.

As DNA, the CDR3 is TGTGCCAGCAGCAGGGGGGCTTTGAACACTGAAGCTTTCTTT. Its translation is CASSRGALNTEAFF. The chain employs TRBV9 and TRBJ1-1, with D maybe TRBD1 (6 bases). This CDR3 comprises 14 residues. Germline V CDR1 and CDR2: SGDLS, YYNGEE. Trimming took off 4 bases at V and 0 bases at J, with 10 bases between the two ends.

This clone was detected ten times or more. This sequence joins TRBV5-1 and TRBJ2-3; 8 nucleotides match TRBD1. The CDR3 is 14 amino acids. The J segment lost 1 base and the V segment lost 7 bases, leaving 5 bases of the junction unmatched. Germline CDR1 and CDR2: SGHRS and YFSETQ. CDR3 sequence: CASWPGQGTDTQYF. CDR3 in DNA: TGCGCCAGCTGGCCGGGACAGGGCACAGATACGCAGTATTTT.

This clone was seen repeatedly, ten times or more. The chain employs TRBV28 and TRBJ2-5, with 7 bases identical to TRBD1. V was pared by 6 bases and J by 3 bases, with 7 bases of the junction left unmatched. Germline CDR1 is MDHEN and CDR2 is SYDVKM. The CDR3 extends over 14 amino acids. The CDR3 DNA reads TGTGCCAGCAGACGAGGGGGCCAAAAAGAGACCCAGTACTTC. Translation gives CASRRGGQKETQYF.

The V gene is TRBV7-2, the J gene TRBJ1-2; 11 bases match TRBD1. This CDR3 is built from 15 residues. Trimming cost V 2 bases and J 6 bases; bases outside gene matches: 5. Germline loops: CDR1 SGHTA, CDR2 FQGNSA. DNA for the CDR3: TGTGCCAGCAGCTTATCGGGACAGGGGGTGGATGGCTACACCTTC. It yields the protein CASSLSGQGVDGYTF.

As concerns this clone: Other DNA sequences in this specimen translate into the identical CDR3. The rearrangement joins TRBV18 to TRBJ1-5; TRBD1 matches at 7 bases. Germline lookup yields CDR1 KGHSH and CDR2 LQKENI. This CDR3 is 14 amino acids long. Trimming at V came to 3 bases and at J to 5 bases, leaving 4 bases not matched to a gene. The CDR3 sequence: CASSPSGGDQPQHF. The CDR3 region has the DNA TGTGCCAGCTCACCGTCAGGGGGGGATCAGCCCCAGCATTTT.

This chain joins TRBV7-3 and TRBJ2-3; 7 nucleotides align to TRBD2. Unmatched junction bases numbered 11, after V lost 5 bases and J lost 0 bases. CDR3 length: 17 residues. Per germline, CDR1 SGHTA and CDR2 FQGTGA. CDR3: CASSPVGGLFSTDTQYF. CDR3 coding DNA: TGTGCCAGCAGCCCGGTGGGAGGGCTATTTAGCACAGATACGCAGTATTTT.

Concerning this clone: This CDR3 is also generated by other DNA sequences in the sample. This chain joins TRBV7-2 and TRBJ2-7; D is possibly TRBD2 (5 bases). The CDR3 runs to 11 residues. Germline V gives CDR1 SGHTA, CDR2 FQGNSA. V was cut by 5 bases and J by 7 bases, with 9 bases left in between. In nucleotides, the CDR3 is TGTGCCAGCAGCCAATCGGGGGAGCAGTACTTC. Residues: CASSQSGEQYF.

As to this clone: Other DNA sequences in this sample translate to the same CDR3. This chain connects TRBV9 to TRBJ2-7; maybe TRBD2 (6 bases). The length of the CDR3 is 14 residues. Germline-derived CDR1 and CDR2 are SGDLS and YYNGEE. Trimming took off 0 bases at V and 5 bases at J, with 12 bases between the two ends. The CDR3 here is CASSVAGLRDEQYF. CDR3 bases: TGTGCCAGCAGCGTAGCGGGACTCAGGGACGAGCAGTACTTC.

V is TRBV18 and J is TRBJ2-1; 12 bases fit TRBD2. Germline V lookup: CDR1 KGHSH, CDR2 LQKENI. Trimming took 3 bases from V and 7 from J; bases not matched to a gene: 4. The CDR3 contains 15 residues. The CDR3 is CASSPFTSGGNEQFF. CDR3 DNA: TGTGCCAGCTCACCCTTTACTAGCGGGGGGAATGAGCAGTTCTTC.

V usage is TRBV28 and J usage is TRBJ1-2; TRBD1 might be the D (5 bases). This CDR3 spans 15 amino acids. Germline V gene lookup returns CDR1 MDHEN and CDR2 SYDVKM. The V gene lost 8 bases and the J gene lost 6 bases, with 22 bases spanning the gap. CDR3 sequence reads: CASVSGFSRADGYTF. CDR3 bases: TGTGCCAGCGTTTCAGGGTTCTCCAGGGCCGATGGCTACACCTTC.

This clone was detected only a few times. This rearrangement joins TRBV7-9 to TRBJ1-5; 7 nucleotides line up with TRBD1. V was pared by 6 bases and J by 16 bases, with 12 bases of the junction left unmatched. The CDR3 consists of 12 residues. The germline V gene encodes CDR1 SEHNR and CDR2 FQNEAQ (reference sequence). CDR3 residues: CASRGQKVTLHF. CDR3 nucleotide sequence: TGTGCCAGCAGGGGACAGAAGGTGACCCTCCATTTT.

Details on this clone: Other DNA sequences from this sample encode an identical CDR3 as well. The V and J genes are TRBV7-2 and TRBJ1-5, with a weak D call TRBD1 (5 bases). Germline CDR1 and CDR2: SGHTA and FQGNSA. Deletions cut 3 bases from V and 2 bases from J, with 11 bases between. This CDR3 has 15 amino acids. The CDR3 loop is CASSLGGGGNQPQHF. In nucleotides, the CDR3 is TGTGCCAGCAGCTTGGGGGGTGGAGGCAATCAGCCCCAGCATTTT.

The chain carries TRBV7-9 and TRBJ1-5; 8 bases map to TRBD1. V was pared by 1 base and J by 7 bases, with 3 bases of the junction left unmatched. This CDR3 is built from 14 residues. The germline V gene encodes CDR1 SEHNR and CDR2 FQNEAQ (reference sequence). For the CDR3, the DNA is TGTGCCAGCAGCTTAGGGACAGGGACCCAGCCCCAGCATTTT. This translates into CASSLGTGTQPQHF.

This clone appeared a few times. V is TRBV2 and J is TRBJ2-3; D gene ambiguous. The CDR3 runs to 14 residues. The V gene's germline CDR1 is SNHLY and CDR2 FYNNEI. Trimming took 6 bases from V and 0 from J, leaving 10 bases between them. The CDR3 is CASRLRSSTDTQYF. For the CDR3, the DNA is TGTGCCAGCAGGCTACGCAGTAGCACAGATACGCAGTATTTT.

A few counts support this clone. The chain joins TRBV28 to TRBJ1-5, with D maybe TRBD1 (6 bases). Trimming cost V 7 bases and J 1 base, with 14 bases left between them. The CDR3 is 15 residues long. The germline gives CDR1 MDHEN, CDR2 SYDVKM. CDR3 in DNA: TGTGCCAGCACGCACGGGGGCGGCAGCAATCAGCCCCAGCATTTT. This translates into CASTHGGGSNQPQHF.

With respect to this clone: The same CDR3 also results from other DNA sequences found in this sample. This rearrangement joins TRBV7-8 to TRBJ1-5; possible D gene TRBD1, 6 bases. V lost 5 bases and J lost 2, with 13 bases in between. Germline V CDR1 and CDR2: SGHVS, FQNEAQ. The CDR3 loop spans 15 amino acids. This CDR3 reads CASSPGGGGNQPQHF. DNA of the CDR3: TGTGCCAGCAGCCCAGGAGGGGGGGGCAATCAGCCCCAGCATTTT.